These 21 T cell receptor beta chains were all obtained from the same sample, sequenced in a study of cytotoxic CD8 clonotypes in ibrutinib-treated CLL. Produced via immunoSEQ multiplex PCR; TCRdb's table is partial and in-frame only. The table records roughly 300,000 clones, 76% of them present only once. The sample here was PBMCs, taken at disease progression, from a patient treated with ibrutinib. These receptors were collected from a human donor with chronic lymphocytic leukemia.

For the CDR3, the DNA is TGTGCCAGCAGCTTAAGTAGAGGGAATTCACCCCTCCACTTT. Amino acids: CASSLSRGNSPLHF. V is TRBV7-3 and J is TRBJ1-6; D gene uncertain. CDR3 size: 14 residues. Deletions cut 1 base from V and 7 bases from J, with 8 bases between. Germline V gene sequence: CDR1 SGHTA, CDR2 FQGTGA.

This clone was seen only once. The chain is built from TRBV5-4 and TRBJ2-6, with 8 bases matching TRBD1. V trimming: 4 bases; J trimming: 1 base; junction bases outside the gene matches: 7. This CDR3 is 17 amino acids long. CDR1 is SGHNT and CDR2 is YYREEE in the germline V gene (reference sequence). The CDR3 nucleotides read TGTGCCAGCAGCGCCGGACAGGGTAGGTCTGGGGCCAACGTCCTGACTTTC. It codes for CASSAGQGRSGANVLTF.

There are a few counts of this clone. The CDR3 protein is CASSRPGTANEKLFF. Here the CDR3 DNA reads TGCGCCAGCAGCCGCCCCGGGACGGCAAATGAAAAACTGTTTTTT. The J gene is TRBJ1-4, the V gene TRBV4-1; a weak D match, TRBD1 (5 bases). Trimming pared 4 bases from V and 5 bases from J, leaving 14 bases between. CDR1 and CDR2 from the germline V gene are MGHRA and YSYEKL. This CDR3 has 15 residues.

V is TRBV2 and J is TRBJ2-1, with D tentatively TRBD2 (6 bases). The V end lost 0 bases, the J end lost 4 bases, and 13 bases lay between the germline ends. Looked up from germline, CDR1 is SNHLY and CDR2 is FYNNEI. The CDR3 extends over 16 amino acids. CDR3 residues: CASSEARAGWYNEQFF. The DNA of the CDR3 is TGTGCCAGCAGTGAAGCGCGGGCGGGATGGTACAATGAGCAGTTCTTC.

The V gene is TRBV6-5, the J gene TRBJ2-5; D not resolved. Germline assignment: CDR1 MNHEY and CDR2 SVGAGI. V gave up 8 bases and J gave up 4 bases, with 17 bases separating them. The CDR3 has 14 residues. The CDR3 here is CASQYRRSTETQYF. Written as DNA, the CDR3 is TGTGCCAGCCAGTATCGTCGCAGTACAGAGACCCAGTACTTC.

The rearrangement links TRBV28 to TRBJ2-4, with D maybe TRBD2 (6 bases). Trimming cost V 3 bases and J 7 bases, with 19 bases left between them. This CDR3 region has 16 residues. Germline CDR1 reads MDHEN; CDR2 reads SYDVKM. The CDR3 spells CASSLQDYLGGNIQYF. The CDR3 nucleotides read TGTGCCAGCAGTTTGCAAGACTATCTCGGAGGGAACATTCAGTACTTC.

The V gene is TRBV7-3, the J gene TRBJ2-7; no clear D. The CDR3 has 13 amino acids. Germline lookup yields CDR1 SGHTA and CDR2 FQGTGA. V was trimmed by 5 bases and J by 8 bases, leaving 16 bases between them. This CDR3 is CASSPGGRTQQYF. Here the CDR3 DNA reads TGTGCCAGCAGCCCCGGCGGTCGGACCCAGCAGTACTTC.

This clone was seen a single time. J is TRBJ2-3 and V is TRBV5-6; a possible D gene is TRBD1 (6 bases). The CDR3 sequence is 15 residues long. The germline V and J ends were trimmed by 6 bases and 4 bases, with 18 bases remaining between them. Germline V CDR1 and CDR2: SGHDT, YYEEEE. This CDR3 is CASIAGTQVPDTQYF. The DNA for the CDR3 is TGTGCCAGCATTGCCGGGACACAGGTCCCAGATACGCAGTATTTT.

The J gene is TRBJ2-1, the V gene TRBV9; 8 nucleotides match TRBD1. From germline, CDR1 is SGDLS and CDR2 YYNGEE. The CDR3 is 15 amino acids. The trim removed 0 bases at V and 7 bases at J, leaving 6 bases unmatched. The CDR3 DNA sequence: TGTGCCAGCAGCGTAGGATGGACAGGGCCAAATGAGCAGTTCTTC. Amino acid sequence: CASSVGWTGPNEQFF.

The V gene is TRBV19, the J gene TRBJ2-5; 7 nucleotides agree with TRBD1. After removal of 6 bases from V and 5 bases from J, the junction contained 3 bases not matched to a gene. Germline V CDR1 and CDR2: LNHDA, SQIVND (reference sequence). The CDR3 is 12 amino acids. The CDR3 DNA reads TGTGCCAGTAGCGACAGGGCCGAGACCCAGTACTTC. It is translated as CASSDRAETQYF.

In this sample, this clone turned up once. The V gene is TRBV2, the J gene TRBJ2-7; TRBD1 agrees at 7 bases. The junction had 2 bases not matched to a gene; V was cut back by 7 bases and J by 2 bases. Germline values: CDR1 SNHLY, CDR2 FYNNEI. The CDR3 has 12 residues. In DNA form, the CDR3 reads TGTGCCAGCACAGGGGGTACCTACGAGCAGTACTTC. Protein: CASTGGTYEQYF.

The chain uses TRBV7-6 and TRBJ2-5; D is tentatively TRBD1 or TRBD2 (6 bases each). Trimming removed 5 bases at V and 5 bases at J, with 12 bases between. The CDR3 runs to 13 residues. The germline V gene has CDR1 SGHVS and CDR2 FNYEAQ. CDR3 sequence reads: CASSPQGRETQYF. The CDR3 DNA sequence: TGTGCCAGCAGCCCTCAGGGGAGGGAGACCCAGTACTTC.

The chain is built from TRBV5-1 and TRBJ1-3, with 7 bases fitting TRBD1. The CDR3 has 15 amino acids. The V and J ends lost 5 bases and 1 base, in that order; junction bases with no gene match: 6. Germline CDR1 is SGHRS and CDR2 is YFSETQ. CDR3 amino acids: CASSVRGVSGNTIYF. CDR3 nucleotide sequence: TGCGCCAGCAGTGTCAGGGGGGTTTCTGGAAACACCATATATTTT.

The V call is TRBV5-6, the J call TRBJ1-4, with D unclear. The CDR3 contains 15 residues. CDR1 and CDR2 (germline): SGHDT, YYEEEE. V was cut by 0 bases and J by 1 base, with 7 bases left in between. The CDR3, as DNA: TGTGCCAGCAGCTTGGTGACGGGAACTAATGAAAAACTGTTTTTT. This translates into CASSLVTGTNEKLFF.

The chain has TRBV25-1 and TRBJ1-1; D is undetermined. Germline V gives CDR1 MGHDK, CDR2 SYGVNS. The CDR3 is 15 residues long. Trimming shortened V by 1 base and J by 3 bases, and 12 bases separated the two germline ends. CDR3 DNA sequence: TGTGCCAGCAGTGAATCAGGCTGGAGGGACACTGAAGCTTTCTTT. This sequence encodes CASSESGWRDTEAFF.

V gene TRBV14 combines with J gene TRBJ2-7; D not certain. This CDR3 has 14 amino acids. Germline V gene data show CDR1 as SGHDN and CDR2 as FVKESK. V was clipped by 2 bases and J by 0 bases, with 8 bases between them. The CDR3 loop reads CASSQSSHSYEQYF. CDR3 in DNA: TGTGCCAGCAGCCAAAGCTCGCACTCCTACGAGCAGTACTTC.

The chain links TRBV29-1 to TRBJ2-2, with D possibly matching TRBD2 (6 bases). Germline V gene lookup returns CDR1 SQVTM and CDR2 ANQGSEA. Trimming removed 4 bases at V and 8 bases at J, with 8 bases between. The CDR3 length is 11 residues. This chain's CDR3 is CSVAAGGELFF. The CDR3 DNA is TGCAGCGTTGCCGCGGGAGGGGAGCTGTTTTTT.

This chain connects TRBV5-1 to TRBJ2-5, with a tentative D call TRBD2 (5 bases). V lost 2 bases to trimming and J lost 5 bases, with 13 bases between them. There are 14 residues in the CDR3. CDR1 is SGHRS and CDR2 is YFSETQ in the germline V gene. For the CDR3, the DNA is TGCGCCAGCAGCTTCAGGCTAGCTCGTGAGACCCAGTACTTC. Its protein is CASSFRLARETQYF.

Comments on this clone: Additional DNA sequences in this sample encode the identical CDR3. The chain recombines TRBV5-1 with TRBJ1-2, with 7 bases matching TRBD1. Germline lookup yields CDR1 SGHRS and CDR2 YFSETQ. V gave up 4 bases and J gave up 3 bases; unmatched junction bases: 3. The CDR3 has 13 residues. The CDR3 reads CASSLTGDYGYTF. The CDR3 region has the DNA TGCGCCAGCAGCCTCACAGGGGACTATGGCTACACCTTC. Complete variable domain (other parts from reference TRBV5-1 and TRBJ1-2): KAGVTQTPRYLIKTRGQQVTLSCSPISGHRSVSWYQQTPGQGLQFLFEYFSETQRNKGNFPGRFSGRQFSNSRSEMNVSTLELGDSALYLCASSLTGDYGYTFGSGTRLTVV.

The CDR3 spells CASSIFGLAGGGQYF. CDR3 nucleotide sequence: TGTGCCAGCAGCATATTCGGACTAGCGGGAGGGGGGCAGTATTTT. The gene calls are TRBV5-4 and TRBJ2-3; 15 nucleotides align to TRBD2. V lost 4 bases, J lost 11 bases, and 8 bases stayed unmatched. Germline V gene lookup returns CDR1 SGHNT and CDR2 YYREEE (reference sequence). This CDR3 is built from 15 residues.

V usage is TRBV2 and J usage is TRBJ2-7; 12 bases line up with TRBD1. Trimming cost V 6 bases and J 0 bases; bases outside gene matches: 3. CDR1 is SNHLY and CDR2 is FYNNEI in the germline V gene. The CDR3 is 15 residues long. CDR3 sequence reads: CASREGQGASYEQYF. CDR3 nucleotides: TGTGCCAGCAGGGAGGGACAGGGGGCCTCCTACGAGCAGTACTTC.